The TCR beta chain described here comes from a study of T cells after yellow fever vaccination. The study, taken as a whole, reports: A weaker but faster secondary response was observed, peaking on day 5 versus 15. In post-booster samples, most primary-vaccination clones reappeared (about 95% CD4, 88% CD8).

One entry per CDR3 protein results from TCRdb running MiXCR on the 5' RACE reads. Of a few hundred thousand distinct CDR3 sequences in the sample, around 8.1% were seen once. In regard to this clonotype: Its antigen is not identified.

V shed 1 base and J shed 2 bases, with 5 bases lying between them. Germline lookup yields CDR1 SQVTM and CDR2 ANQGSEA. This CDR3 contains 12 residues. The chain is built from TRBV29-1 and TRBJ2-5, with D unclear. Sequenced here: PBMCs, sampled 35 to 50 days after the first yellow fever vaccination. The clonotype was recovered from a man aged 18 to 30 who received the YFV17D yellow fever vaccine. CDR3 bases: TGCAGCGTTGAAGCCGGACAAGAGACCCAGTACTTC. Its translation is CSVEAGQETQYF.